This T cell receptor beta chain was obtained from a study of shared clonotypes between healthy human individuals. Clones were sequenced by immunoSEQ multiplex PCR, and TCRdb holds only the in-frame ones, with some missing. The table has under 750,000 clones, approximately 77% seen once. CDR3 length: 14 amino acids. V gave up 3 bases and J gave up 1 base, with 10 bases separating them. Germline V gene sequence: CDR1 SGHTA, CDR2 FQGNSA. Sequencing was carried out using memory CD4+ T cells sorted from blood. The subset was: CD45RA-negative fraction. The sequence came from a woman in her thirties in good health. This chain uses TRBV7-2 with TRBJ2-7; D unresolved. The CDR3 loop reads CASSLLGFSYEQYF. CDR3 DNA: TGTGCCAGCAGCTTGCTGGGGTTTTCCTACGAGCAGTACTTC.